The rows below give T cell receptor beta chains drawn from one sample of a study of blood T cell repertoires in COVID-19. Repertoires were generated with immunoSEQ multiplex PCR, while TCRdb's copy carries only in-frame clones and drops some. The data contain roughly 330,000 clones, over 75% of them seen just once; the ten biggest clones take up about 5%. The sequenced material came from PBMCs or T cells enriched from blood (not recorded which). The receptors here all came from a woman in her thirties who had recovered from COVID-19. Both conserved end residues are part of each CDR3. The D gene is left open where the match is weak. The size of a clone is reported for some rows only, either as once, few or many, or as a class for expanded clones.

>TRBJ1-2|TRBV14|NA|NA
CASSPTPRGYGYTF
TGTGCCAGCAGCCCGACGCCCAGGGGATATGGCTACACCTTC
>TRBJ1-2|TRBV19|TRBD1|NA
CASSKRQDREYYGYTF
TGTGCCAGTAGTAAACGGCAAGACAGGGAGTACTATGGCTACACCTTC
>TRBJ1-5|TRBV5-1|NA|NA
CASSLAGVNQPQHF
TGCGCCAGCAGCTTGGCAGGGGTCAATCAGCCCCAGCATTTT
>TRBJ1-3|TRBV21-1|NA|once
CASSKVPGQVCSGNTIYF
TGTGCCAGCAGCAAAGTCCCGGGACAGGTTTGCTCTGGAAACACCATATATTTT
>TRBJ2-1|TRBV4-3|TRBD1|NA
CASSHYTGDEQFF
TGCGCCAGCAGCCATTATACAGGGGATGAGCAGTTCTTC
>TRBJ1-1|TRBV6-4|NA|many
CASSETGIDTEAFF
TGTGCCAGCAGTGAAACCGGGATAGACACTGAAGCTTTCTTT
>TRBJ1-2|TRBV27|TRBD1|NA
CASTPTGGLRGYTF
TGTGCCAGCACACCGACAGGGGGCCTGCGGGGCTACACCTTC
>TRBJ2-7|TRBV5-1|TRBD1|NA
CASSLSSGGHEQYF
TGCGCCAGCAGCTTGTCTTCAGGGGGCCACGAGCAGTACTTC
>TRBJ1-1|TRBV20-1|NA|NA
CSASLGRGAFF
TGCAGTGCTAGTCTTGGCAGAGGAGCTTTCTTT
>TRBJ1-2|TRBV19|TRBD1|few
CASRQGSGYTF
TGTGCCAGCCGACAGGGATCTGGCTACACCTTC
>TRBJ1-1|TRBV3-1/TRBV3-2|NA|NA
CASSHQGMDTEAFF
TGTGCCAGCAGCCATCAGGGTATGGACACTGAAGCTTTCTTT
>TRBJ1-5|TRBV29-1|TRBD1|NA
CSVRDSGNSEPQHF
TGCAGCGTCCGGGACAGTGGAAACTCTGAGCCCCAGCATTTT
>TRBJ2-2|TRBV7-3|TRBD2|NA
CASSSGLAGAHNTGELFF
TGTGCCAGCAGCTCGGGACTAGCGGGGGCCCATAACACCGGGGAGCTGTTTTTT
>TRBJ2-7|TRBV25-1|NA|NA
CASSGSQGRYEQYF
TGTGCCAGCAGTGGGTCACAGGGAAGGTACGAGCAGTACTTC
>TRBJ1-1|TRBV5-1|NA|NA
CASSLDSYMNTEAFF
TGCGCCAGCAGCTTGGACAGCTACATGAACACTGAAGCTTTCTTT
>TRBJ1-1|TRBV28|TRBD1|NA
CASSRHNTGAGAFF
TGTGCCAGCAGTCGACACAATACAGGGGCGGGCGCTTTCTTT